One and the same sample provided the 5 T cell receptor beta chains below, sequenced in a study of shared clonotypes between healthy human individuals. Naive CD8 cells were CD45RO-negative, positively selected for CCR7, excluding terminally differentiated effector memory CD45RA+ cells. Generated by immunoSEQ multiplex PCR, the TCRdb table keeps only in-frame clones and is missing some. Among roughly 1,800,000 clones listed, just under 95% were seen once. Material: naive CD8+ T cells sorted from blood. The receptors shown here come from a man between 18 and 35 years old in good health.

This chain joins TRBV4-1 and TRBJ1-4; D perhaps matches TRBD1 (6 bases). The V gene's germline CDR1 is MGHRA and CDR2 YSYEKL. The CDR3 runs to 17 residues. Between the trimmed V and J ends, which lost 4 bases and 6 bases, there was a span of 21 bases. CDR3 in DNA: TGCGCCAGCAGCCGGAACAGGGTTGTCTCCGGGGATGAAAAACTGTTTTTT. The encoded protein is CASSRNRVVSGDEKLFF.

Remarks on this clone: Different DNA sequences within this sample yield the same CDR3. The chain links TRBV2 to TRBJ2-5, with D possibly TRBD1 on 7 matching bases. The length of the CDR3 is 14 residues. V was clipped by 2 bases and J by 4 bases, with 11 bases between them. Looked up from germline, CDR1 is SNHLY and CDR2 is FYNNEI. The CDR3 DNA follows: TGTGCCAGCAGTGAAAGCCAGGGGGGAGAGACCCAGTACTTC. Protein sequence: CASSESQGGETQYF.

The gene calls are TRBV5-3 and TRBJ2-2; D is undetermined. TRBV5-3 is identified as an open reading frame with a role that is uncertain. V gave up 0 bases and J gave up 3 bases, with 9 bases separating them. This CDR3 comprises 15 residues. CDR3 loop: CARSLEPGHTGELFF. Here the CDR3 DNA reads TGTGCCAGAAGCTTGGAACCGGGTCACACCGGGGAGCTGTTTTTT.

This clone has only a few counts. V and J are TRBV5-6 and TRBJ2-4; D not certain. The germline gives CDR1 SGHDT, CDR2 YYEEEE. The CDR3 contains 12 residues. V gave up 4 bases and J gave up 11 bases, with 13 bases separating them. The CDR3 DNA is TGTGCCAGCAGCCTCCCCCTAGGCCTTCAGTACTTC. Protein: CASSLPLGLQYF. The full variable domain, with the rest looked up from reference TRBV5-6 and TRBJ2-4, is DAGVTQSPTHLIKTRGQQVTLRCSPKSGHDTVSWYQQALGQGPQFIFQYYEEEERQRGNFPDRFSGHQFPNYSSELNVNALLLGDSALYLCASSLPLGLQYFGAGTRLSVL.

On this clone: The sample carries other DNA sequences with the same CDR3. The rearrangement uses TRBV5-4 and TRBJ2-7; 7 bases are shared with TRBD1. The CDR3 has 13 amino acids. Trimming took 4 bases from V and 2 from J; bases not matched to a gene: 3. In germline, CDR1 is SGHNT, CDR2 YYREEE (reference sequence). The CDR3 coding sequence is TGTGCCAGCAGCCCTGGGACAGCCTACGAGCAGTACTTC. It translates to CASSPGTAYEQYF.